This T cell receptor (beta chain) came from a study of T-cell memory formation after mild COVID-19 listed by TCRdb under 2021. At the level of the whole study: Most TCR sequence clusters were specific to one of the two donors. Two young, previously healthy adult volunteers made up the cohort, one male and one female. T-cell clones expanding and contracting after mild COVID-19 in two donors were tracked by longitudinal TCRalpha and TCRbeta repertoire sequencing.

There are many counts of this clonotype. The antigen it binds to is not known. Per-base qualities were not stored, and no clone one base away is much larger. PBMCs were isolated by Ficoll-Paque density gradient centrifugation. This sample was sequenced with an Illumina NovaSeq 6000. TCRalpha and TCRbeta cDNA libraries were built by 5'RACE with constant-segment primers, adding sample barcodes and unique molecular identifiers. Trizol reagent was used to extract RNA from every sample. Libraries were amplified in two PCR steps, with a second sample barcode and Illumina TruSeq adapters added in the second step. Sequencing of the libraries was done on an Illumina NovaSeq, producing 2 x 150 bp paired-end reads. For the original study's pipeline: The reads were demultiplexed and collapsed into UMI-guided consensus sequences using migec v1.2.7. Using mixcr v2.1.11, the UMI consensuses were aligned to TRA and TRB V and J templates and assembled into clonotypes. A clonotype was counted as expanded or contracted only when both edgeR and NoisET called the clonotype significant, with the noise models trained on biological replicates. For edgeR calls, a false discovery rate-adjusted p below 0.01 and a log2 fold-change threshold of 1 were applied. PCA with hierarchical clustering of max-normalized trajectories of the 1000 most abundant clonotypes was used as exploratory dynamics analysis. Separately sequenced CD4+ and CD8+ repertoires were used to assign the CD4 or CD8 phenotype of responding clones. TCRdb cleaned the public reads at Q25 with fastp, built clones with MiXCR and kept in-frame beta chains. Rows are unified per CDR3 protein, each entry keeping the most common DNA and genes. The V and J calls and clone size are TCRdb's, not the authors'. For this sample the table gives about 350,000 distinct CDR3 sequences, of which approximately 15% were detected only once. In total, the top ten clones hold around 21% of the sample.

What the study reported, not specific to this receptor: Whether the second-wave clones peaking on day 37 were SARS-CoV-2 specific was not confirmed. Some responding clones were detected in pre-infection memory, suggesting pre-existing cross-reactive memory T cells joined the SARS-CoV-2 response. Contracting CD4+ clones were located mainly in the CM and EM memory subsets, whereas CD8+ clones were found to be enriched in EMRA. The study included only a couple of mild cases, and larger cohorts that include severe cases with pre-infection samples were judged to be necessary. Clones that contracted from day 15 to 85 showed balanced CD4/CD8 phenotypes, whereas a second wave of clones that expanded from day 15 to 37 leaned towards CD4+.

V sheds 0 bases and J sheds 4 bases, leaving 10 bases between their ends. Taken from cysteine to phenylalanine, the CDR3 has 15 residues. The sequence is cut down to CDR3 DNA, 45 bases in frame from base 1. The germline V gene specifies SGHRS as CDR1 and YFSETQ as CDR2. The V and J segments used are TRBV5-1 and TRBJ2-2; a tentative D call is TRBD1 (5 bases match). The TCR originated in a man between 18 and 29 years old who had mild COVID-19 (a few samples of this study predate the infection). The sample titles of this study are shuffled in the database, so cell type and time point are left out; the donor was told from shared clones. Sequencing was carried out using PBMCs or a T cell subset sorted from them (not recorded which). CDR3 protein: CASSLESQGTGELFF. The DNA is TGCGCCAGCAGCTTGGAGTCTCAGGGCACCGGGGAGCTGTTTTTT.